This is a list of T cell receptor beta chains from one sample in a study of T cells in Graves' hyperthyroidism and ophthalmopathy. Using its own MiXCR run on the multiplex PCR reads, TCRdb lists one record per CDR3 protein. The sample yields 700,000 to 950,000 distinct CDR3 sequences, 35% seen once. The sample consisted of blood. All receptors come from a woman aged 40 to 49 with Graves' hyperthyroidism. Each CDR3 is given with its conserved first and last residue.

j_gene,v_gene,CDR3aa
TRBJ1-5,TRBV6-2/TRBV6-3,CASSDSFGSNQPQHF
TRBJ2-6,TRBV20-1,CSAGDRGSGANVLTF
TRBJ1-1,TRBV15,CATSRVGAFF
TRBJ1-6,TRBV5-1,CASSLDPGLSVQSPLHF
TRBJ1-1,TRBV6-6,CASGGVMGNTEAFF
TRBJ1-6,TRBV7-6,CASTGQGNSPLHF
TRBJ2-5,TRBV6-5,CASSYMGRGAETQYF
TRBJ1-2,TRBV20-1,CSAPRGDYGYTF
TRBJ1-2,TRBV19,CASQSGVNGYTF
TRBJ1-5,TRBV24-1,CATSETGVQHF
TRBJ2-2,TRBV2,CASSQADTGELFF
TRBJ2-2,TRBV14,CASSQRYAGTGELFF
TRBJ1-3,TRBV2,CASRASDPGNTIYF
TRBJ2-5,TRBV6-5,CASYGSGALLRTKYF
TRBJ2-5,TRBV29-1,CSVAAVGGETQYF
TRBJ2-2,TRBV6-5,CASSFLNPTRSGELFF
TRBJ1-5,TRBV15,CASRQQVYSNQPQHF
TRBJ1-2,TRBV25-1,CASSISSLASGPNYGYTF
TRBJ2-6,TRBV4-1,CASSPAYSGANVLTF
TRBJ1-3,TRBV9,CASSGGSSGNTIYF
TRBJ1-1,TRBV7-2,CASSQDRGLPPNTEAFF
TRBJ2-7,TRBV7-2,CASSLSGGGLWYEQYF
TRBJ1-3,TRBV7-6,CASSYGRGPLRDGNTIYF
TRBJ1-6,TRBV20-1,CSASDRGQGERSPLHF
TRBJ2-5,TRBV20-1,CSARGVLQETQYF
TRBJ2-7,TRBV4-1,CASSQQGGFSEQYF